The 30 T cell receptor beta chains listed next were all sequenced from one sample in a study of beta chain features in type 1 diabetes. As every portion of the isolated RNA was reverse transcribed, the sequencing read expressed TCRB transcripts. Repertoires were generated with immunoSEQ multiplex PCR, while TCRdb's copy carries only in-frame clones and drops some. The repertoire includes around 200,000 clones, more than 10% of them detected once, and 0.62% sits in the top ten. The sample taken for sequencing was central memory CD4+ T cells from blood. Every receptor here comes from a woman between 18 and 29 years old in good health.

This clone was picked up a small number of times. The V and J genes are TRBV5-6 and TRBJ2-7; 14 bases agree with TRBD2. The CDR3 sequence is 16 residues long. Germline-derived CDR1 and CDR2 are SGHDT and YYEEEE. V trimming: 4 bases; J trimming: 3 bases; junction bases outside the gene matches: 6. The DNA of the CDR3 is TGTGCCAGCAGCCACGGACTAGCGGGAGGTAGCTACGAGCAGTACTTC. Amino acids: CASSHGLAGGSYEQYF.

The CDR3, as DNA: TGTGCCAGCAGCCAAGTCAGTACTATTAACACTGAAGCTTTCTTT. Translating it yields CASSQVSTINTEAFF. The V call is TRBV14, the J call TRBJ1-1; D uncertain. V was shortened by 1 base and J by 2 bases, with 11 bases between the two germline ends. CDR1 is SGHDN and CDR2 is FVKESK in the germline V gene. This CDR3 region has 15 residues.

V is TRBV27 and J is TRBJ2-1, with D maybe TRBD2 (5 bases). Germline lookup yields CDR1 MNHEY and CDR2 SMNVEV (reference sequence). V lost 6 bases and J 9 bases, leaving 15 bases between the germline ends. The CDR3 extends over 13 amino acids. CDR3 amino acids: CASSLGLRFEQFF. The CDR3 DNA sequence: TGTGCCAGCAGCCTCGGACTGAGATTTGAGCAGTTCTTC.

Many counts were recorded for this clone. This chain connects TRBV9 to TRBJ2-1, with 11 bases lining up with TRBD1. Germline loops: CDR1 SGDLS, CDR2 YYNGEE. The CDR3 length is 15 residues. The V and J ends lost 2 bases and 4 bases, in that order; junction bases with no gene match: 2. The CDR3: CASSVGQGEYNEQFF. In DNA form, the CDR3 reads TGTGCCAGCAGCGTGGGACAGGGGGAATACAATGAGCAGTTCTTC.

V and J are TRBV28 and TRBJ1-2; D remains unclear. The germline V gene has CDR1 MDHEN and CDR2 SYDVKM. The CDR3 contains 10 residues. V was pared by 8 bases and J by 4 bases, with 5 bases between. In nucleotides, the CDR3 is TGTGCCAGCGGGAGCTATGGCTACACCTTC. It codes for CASGSYGYTF.

This chain joins TRBV7-2 and TRBJ2-7; 11 bases map to TRBD2. CDR1 and CDR2 (germline): SGHTA, FQGNSA. Losses at the gene ends were 5 bases for V and 1 base for J; bases not matched to a gene: 7. The CDR3 loop spans 16 amino acids. This chain's CDR3 is CASSTPGTSGSYEQYF. CDR3 nucleotides: TGTGCCAGCAGCACCCCCGGGACTAGCGGTTCCTACGAGCAGTACTTC.

The chain carries TRBV30 and TRBJ2-7; possibly TRBD1 for D (6 bases). The CDR3 sequence is 15 residues long. Germline V gene lookup returns CDR1 GTSNPN and CDR2 SVGIG (reference sequence). V was shortened by 4 bases and J by 2 bases, with 18 bases between the two germline ends. CDR3 protein: CAWTGQSNTAYEQYF. Here the CDR3 DNA reads TGTGCCTGGACCGGACAGTCAAATACTGCCTACGAGCAGTACTTC.

J is TRBJ2-7 and V is TRBV15; 16 positions agree with TRBD2. From germline, CDR1 is LNHNV and CDR2 YYDKDF (reference sequence). There are 16 residues in the CDR3. Trimming at V came to 6 bases and at J to 2 bases, leaving 4 bases not matched to a gene. CDR3 loop: CATSPGTSGRAYEQYF. The CDR3, as DNA: TGTGCCACCAGTCCCGGGACTAGCGGGAGGGCCTACGAGCAGTACTTC.

A few counts support this clone. V gene TRBV9 combines with J gene TRBJ1-1; perhaps TRBD1 as D (5 bases). The CDR3 has 15 residues. Germline CDR1 reads SGDLS; CDR2 reads YYNGEE. With 0 bases removed from V and 5 bases from J, the gap between germline ends came to 14 bases. As DNA, the CDR3 is TGTGCCAGCAGCGTAGTTGGGGACGGGAGGACTGAAGCTTTCTTT. Its translation is CASSVVGDGRTEAFF.

This clone was detected a few times. The CDR3 is CAYNLRSTEAFF. The CDR3, as DNA: TGTGCCTACAATTTGCGGTCCACTGAAGCTTTCTTT. V is TRBV30 and J is TRBJ1-1, with D unresolved. Trimming took off 7 bases at V and 4 bases at J, with 13 bases between the two ends. The CDR3 has 12 residues. Germline V gives CDR1 GTSNPN, CDR2 SVGIG (reference sequence).

This clone has a count of ten or more. The chain combines TRBV5-6 with TRBJ1-5; weak D call: TRBD1 (5 bases). The CDR3 is 16 residues long. The V gene lost 4 bases and the J gene lost 2 bases, with 16 bases spanning the gap. Germline V CDR1 and CDR2: SGHDT, YYEEEE. CDR3 residues: CASSLRGPGGNQPQHF. DNA for the CDR3: TGTGCCAGCAGCCTCCGAGGGCCGGGGGGCAATCAGCCCCAGCATTTT. The full variable domain, its missing parts supplied by reference TRBV5-6 and TRBJ1-5, is DAGVTQSPTHLIKTRGQQVTLRCSPKSGHDTVSWYQQALGQGPQFIFQYYEEEERQRGNFPDRFSGHQFPNYSSELNVNALLLGDSALYLCASSLRGPGGNQPQHFGDGTRLSIL.

This clone was seen only a few times. This rearrangement joins TRBV7-9 to TRBJ2-3; D not certain. Trimming removed 5 bases at V and 0 bases at J, with 18 bases between. The germline V gene has CDR1 SEHNR and CDR2 FQNEAQ (reference sequence). There are 17 residues in the CDR3. The chain's CDR3 is CASSQFGSGESTDTQYF. For the CDR3, the DNA is TGTGCCAGCAGCCAATTCGGTTCCGGAGAGAGCACAGATACGCAGTATTTT.

The chain couples TRBV5-1 to TRBJ2-5; 12 bases agree with TRBD2. Germline V gene data show CDR1 as SGHRS and CDR2 as YFSETQ. The CDR3 length is 16 residues. V was pared by 0 bases and J by 5 bases, with 5 bases of the junction left unmatched. DNA for the CDR3: TGCGCCAGCAGCTTGGGACTAGCGGGAGAATGGGAGACCCAGTACTTC. Its translation is CASSLGLAGEWETQYF. The variable domain in full, completed from reference TRBV5-1 and TRBJ2-5, reads KAGVTQTPRYLIKTRGQQVTLSCSPISGHRSVSWYQQTPGQGLQFLFEYFSETQRNKGNFPGRFSGRQFSNSRSEMNVSTLELGDSALYLCASSLGLAGEWETQYFGPGTRLLVL.

A few counts support this clone. V gene TRBV7-3 combines with J gene TRBJ2-2; D ambiguous. CDR3 length: 13 residues. Germline CDR1 SGHTA, CDR2 FQGTGA. V was shortened by 3 bases and J by 6 bases, with 8 bases between the two germline ends. The CDR3: CASSFESPGELFF. DNA of the CDR3: TGTGCCAGCAGCTTCGAGAGTCCCGGGGAGCTGTTTTTT.

V and J are TRBV7-2 and TRBJ2-3; tentative D call: TRBD2 (6 bases). V was shortened by 2 bases and J by 5 bases, with 14 bases between the two germline ends. CDR1 and CDR2 from the germline V gene are SGHTA and FQGNSA. The CDR3 loop spans 15 amino acids. The CDR3 DNA reads as TGTGCCAGCAGCTTATGGGCGGGAAGGGGAGATACGCAGTATTTT. It codes for CASSLWAGRGDTQYF.

This clone was observed a few times. The rearrangement joins TRBV7-8 to TRBJ1-5, with a tentative D call TRBD1 (6 bases). The V end lost 5 bases, the J end lost 6 bases, and 20 bases lay between the germline ends. This CDR3 has 16 amino acids. Germline CDR1 SGHVS, CDR2 FQNEAQ. The CDR3 loop is CASSDAWQGLGQPQHF. In nucleotides, the CDR3 is TGTGCCAGCAGCGACGCATGGCAGGGGTTAGGTCAGCCCCAGCATTTT.

J is TRBJ2-5 and V is TRBV29-1; tentatively, D is TRBD2 (6 bases). Germline loops: CDR1 SQVTM, CDR2 ANQGSEA. V was shortened by 6 bases and J by 5 bases, with 16 bases between the two germline ends. This CDR3 region has 13 residues. This CDR3 is CSVRDLRGETQYF. The CDR3 nucleotides are TGCAGCGTCCGGGACTTACGGGGGGAGACCCAGTACTTC.

The J gene is TRBJ2-5, the V gene TRBV14, with TRBD2 identical over 9 bases. The V and J ends lost 4 bases and 2 bases, in that order; junction bases with no gene match: 8. Per germline, CDR1 SGHDN and CDR2 FVKESK. The CDR3 has 16 residues. The CDR3 spells CASSRVGGRVQETQYF. The CDR3 DNA reads as TGTGCCAGCAGCCGAGTAGGCGGGAGGGTTCAAGAGACCCAGTACTTC.

This clone was seen a few times. The sample contains more than one DNA sequence encoding this CDR3. V and J are TRBV9 and TRBJ1-5; 9 positions match TRBD1. V dropped 4 bases and J dropped 4; count of bases not matched to a gene: 6. The CDR3 is 15 amino acids. Germline CDR1 SGDLS, CDR2 YYNGEE. The CDR3 bases are TGTGCCAGCAGCCCCGGGACAGGGTCGAATCAGCCCCAGCATTTT. Its translation is CASSPGTGSNQPQHF.

This clone was counted between two and nine times. The CDR3 region has the DNA TGTGCCAGCAGCGCGCCCGGGACACGACACACAGATACGCAGTATTTT. It encodes CASSAPGTRHTDTQYF. The chain joins TRBV9 to TRBJ2-3, with D perhaps TRBD1 (6 bases). The CDR3 is 16 amino acids. Trimming removed 3 bases from V and 2 bases from J, with 16 bases in between. The germline V gene encodes CDR1 SGDLS and CDR2 YYNGEE.

This chain connects TRBV7-8 to TRBJ1-1; D is unclear. V was trimmed by 5 bases and J by 1 base, leaving 17 bases between them. The CDR3 runs 16 residues. Germline loops: CDR1 SGHVS, CDR2 FQNEAQ. The CDR3 here is CASSPKWARENTEAFF. As DNA, the CDR3 is TGTGCCAGCAGCCCCAAGTGGGCAAGAGAGAACACTGAAGCTTTCTTT.

The chain joins TRBV7-9 to TRBJ2-1; 12 positions match TRBD2. Germline values: CDR1 SEHNR, CDR2 FQNEAQ (reference sequence). The length of the CDR3 is 15 residues. Losses at the gene ends were 2 bases for V and 8 bases for J; bases not matched to a gene: 4. CDR3 protein: CASSLTSGRKDEQFF. CDR3 nucleotide sequence: TGTGCCAGCAGCTTAACTAGCGGGAGGAAGGATGAGCAGTTCTTC.

The genes are TRBV29-1 and TRBJ2-7, with 9 bases matching TRBD1. From germline, CDR1 is SQVTM and CDR2 ANQGSEA. The junction had 5 bases not matched to a gene; V was cut back by 2 bases and J by 6 bases. The CDR3 has 13 residues. CDR3 loop: CSVERDRVGEQYF. CDR3 sequence (DNA): TGCAGCGTTGAACGGGACAGGGTAGGCGAGCAGTACTTC.

The chain couples TRBV5-8 to TRBJ2-5; 10 nucleotides match TRBD1. The CDR3 length is 12 residues. With 9 bases clipped from V and 5 bases from J, the junction kept 4 bases outside the gene matches. In germline, CDR1 is SGHTS, CDR2 YDEGEE. CDR3 bases: TGTGCCACGACAGGGGGCGGGGAGACCCAGTACTTC. Amino acid sequence: CATTGGGETQYF.

This clone was observed a handful of times. The V call is TRBV28, the J call TRBJ1-1; 9 bases are a match to TRBD1. V gave up 7 bases and J gave up 1 base; unmatched junction bases: 4. The CDR3 is 14 residues long. Germline CDR1 and CDR2: MDHEN and SYDVKM. CDR3 nucleotide sequence: TGTGCCAGCACATCGGGACAGGGGAACACTGAAGCTTTCTTT. It translates to CASTSGQGNTEAFF.

The J gene is TRBJ2-3, the V gene TRBV7-9; TRBD2 matches at 7 bases. V was pared by 3 bases and J by 6 bases, with 6 bases of the junction left unmatched. The CDR3 has 14 residues. In germline, CDR1 is SEHNR, CDR2 FQNEAQ (reference sequence). The CDR3 sequence is CASSLGEGPDTQYF. CDR3 coding DNA: TGTGCCAGCAGCTTGGGGGAGGGCCCTGATACGCAGTATTTT.

The rearrangement joins TRBV29-1 to TRBJ2-7, with D perhaps matching TRBD1 (5 bases). Germline V CDR1 and CDR2: SQVTM, ANQGSEA. The CDR3 runs to 13 residues. The germline V and J ends were trimmed by 3 bases and 2 bases, with 11 bases remaining between them. CDR3 in amino acids: CSVEGPTPYEQYF. CDR3 in DNA: TGCAGCGTTGAGGGGCCAACTCCCTACGAGCAGTACTTC.

This clone was found a few times. The chain is built from TRBV18 and TRBJ1-1, with a tentative D call TRBD1 (6 bases). V was clipped by 6 bases and J by 11 bases, with 19 bases between them. This CDR3 has 13 residues. The germline gives CDR1 KGHSH, CDR2 LQKENI. The CDR3 coding sequence is TGTGCCAGCTCGTTTTTACAGGGCCCTTCGGCTTTCTTT. This translates into CASSFLQGPSAFF.

The chain recombines TRBV7-9 with TRBJ2-3, with TRBD2 identical over 13 bases. The germline gives CDR1 SEHNR, CDR2 FQNEAQ (reference sequence). The CDR3 spans 17 residues. V lost 5 bases, J lost 3 bases, and 8 bases stayed unmatched. CDR3 DNA: TGTGCCAGCAGCCCAGGACTAGCGGGAGTGAGGACAGATACGCAGTATTTT. It specifies CASSPGLAGVRTDTQYF.

This clone was found a few times. The CDR3 DNA reads TGCAGCGTTGAGGATGGGGGGGCCGTTGGATTGGTAACTAATGGCTACACCTTC. This gives the protein CSVEDGGAVGLVTNGYTF. The J gene is TRBJ1-2, the V gene TRBV29-1; tentative D call: TRBD1 (6 bases). V was clipped by 3 bases and J by 6 bases, with 29 bases between them. There are 18 residues in the CDR3. CDR1 SQVTM and CDR2 ANQGSEA come from the germline V gene.